The rows below give T cell receptor beta chains drawn from one sample of a study of cytomegalovirus exposure and HLA in healthy donors. The table came from immunoSEQ multiplex PCR; TCRdb's copy has only in-frame clones and leaves some out. Among over 45,000 clones listed, about 92% were seen once. Sequencing used PBMCs. The receptors were sampled from a man aged 18-30 years in good health and CMV-seronegative. Both conserved end residues are part of each CDR3. Each record gives: CDR3 protein, CDR3 DNA, D gene, clone size, J gene, V gene. A D gene is named only where the DNA matches it firmly. Rows may omit the clone size; those that give it use once, few, many or a size class.

CDR3 protein: CASSYGLASYNEQFF
CDR3 DNA: TGTGCCAGCAGCTACGGACTAGCGTCTTACAATGAGCAGTTCTTC
D gene: TRBD2
clone size: .
J gene: TRBJ2-1
V gene: TRBV5-6

CDR3 protein: CASNTIPTGYSPYEQYF
CDR3 DNA: TGTGCCAGCAATACCATACCGACAGGGTACTCTCCCTACGAGCAGTACTTC
D gene: TRBD1
clone size: .
J gene: TRBJ2-7
V gene: TRBV2

CDR3 protein: CASSAGLPNTEAFF
CDR3 DNA: TGTGCCAGCAGCGCGGGACTTCCGAACACTGAAGCTTTCTTT
D gene: .
clone size: .
J gene: TRBJ1-1
V gene: TRBV9

CDR3 protein: CASSFTSGVGAQYF
CDR3 DNA: TGTGCCAGCAGTTTTACGAGTGGCGTCGGGGCCCAGTACTTC
D gene: .
clone size: .
J gene: TRBJ2-5
V gene: TRBV27

CDR3 protein: CASSLGQGADGYTF
CDR3 DNA: TGTGCCAGCAGCTTAGGACAGGGGGCGGACGGCTACACCTTC
D gene: TRBD1
clone size: .
J gene: TRBJ1-2
V gene: TRBV7-9

CDR3 protein: CASSPVPYGYTF
CDR3 DNA: TGTGCCAGCAGCCCGGTTCCCTATGGCTACACCTTC
D gene: .
clone size: .
J gene: TRBJ1-2
V gene: TRBV11-2

CDR3 protein: CASSYREDHPSYEQYF
CDR3 DNA: TGTGCCAGCAGTTACCGGGAGGACCACCCCTCCTACGAGCAGTACTTC
D gene: TRBD2
clone size: .
J gene: TRBJ2-7
V gene: TRBV6-6

CDR3 protein: CASSPSSGLEQFF
CDR3 DNA: TGTGCCAGCTCACCAAGCAGCGGGCTTGAGCAGTTCTTC
D gene: .
clone size: .
J gene: TRBJ2-1
V gene: TRBV18

CDR3 protein: CASYEGGMRNNEQFF
CDR3 DNA: TGTGCCAGCTACGAGGGCGGGATGCGAAACAATGAGCAGTTCTTC
D gene: .
clone size: .
J gene: TRBJ2-1
V gene: TRBV28

CDR3 protein: CASSRRGLAYEQYF
CDR3 DNA: TGTGCCAGCAGCCGTAGGGGACTAGCCTACGAGCAGTACTTC
D gene: TRBD2
clone size: .
J gene: TRBJ2-7
V gene: TRBV14

CDR3 protein: CASSQVGRADTQYF
CDR3 DNA: TGTGCCAGCAGCCAAGTCGGGAGGGCCGATACGCAGTATTTT
D gene: TRBD2
clone size: .
J gene: TRBJ2-3
V gene: TRBV14

CDR3 protein: CASGGQGVGEQFF
CDR3 DNA: TGTGCTAGTGGCGGACAGGGGGTGGGTGAGCAGTTCTTC
D gene: TRBD1
clone size: .
J gene: TRBJ2-1
V gene: TRBV12-5

CDR3 protein: CASSLLAGGSTDTQYF
CDR3 DNA: TGCGCCAGCAGTTTATTAGCGGGAGGGAGCACAGATACGCAGTATTTT
D gene: TRBD2
clone size: .
J gene: TRBJ2-3
V gene: TRBV10-2

CDR3 protein: CASSLSRGQGEQYF
CDR3 DNA: TGTGCCAGCAGCTTGAGCAGGGGGCAGGGGGAGCAGTACTTC
D gene: TRBD1
clone size: .
J gene: TRBJ2-7
V gene: TRBV7-2

CDR3 protein: CASSLEASGFSVEQFF
CDR3 DNA: TGCGCCAGCAGCTTGGAGGCTAGCGGGTTTAGTGTTGAGCAGTTCTTC
D gene: TRBD2
clone size: .
J gene: TRBJ2-1
V gene: TRBV5-1

CDR3 protein: CASSRDAWTSAYNEQFF
CDR3 DNA: TGTGCCAGCAGCAGGGATGCCTGGACTAGCGCCTACAATGAGCAGTTCTTC
D gene: TRBD2
clone size: .
J gene: TRBJ2-1
V gene: TRBV11-2

CDR3 protein: CASTRSEWAGAFF
CDR3 DNA: TGTGCCAGCACTCGCAGCGAATGGGCGGGTGCTTTCTTT
D gene: .
clone size: .
J gene: TRBJ1-1
V gene: TRBV28

CDR3 protein: CASSRSPLREPNTDTQYF
CDR3 DNA: TGCGCCAGCAGCAGATCCCCCCTACGGGAGCCAAACACAGATACGCAGTATTTT
D gene: .
clone size: once
J gene: TRBJ2-3
V gene: TRBV5-1

CDR3 protein: CATSRDRGLQLAVTDTQYF
CDR3 DNA: TGTGCCACCAGCAGAGATAGGGGCCTTCAACTAGCGGTCACAGATACGCAGTATTTT
D gene: TRBD2
clone size: .
J gene: TRBJ2-3
V gene: TRBV15

CDR3 protein: CASSSGTFQETQYF
CDR3 DNA: TGTGCCAGCAGCTCAGGGACTTTCCAAGAGACCCAGTACTTC
D gene: .
clone size: .
J gene: TRBJ2-5
V gene: TRBV7-9

CDR3 protein: CASASLGANVLTF
CDR3 DNA: TGTGCCAGCGCCAGTCTCGGGGCCAACGTCCTGACTTTC
D gene: .
clone size: .
J gene: TRBJ2-6
V gene: TRBV9

CDR3 protein: CASSLAAQPGGNQPQHF
CDR3 DNA: TGTGCCAGCAGCTTAGCTGCCCAGCCAGGTGGCAATCAGCCCCAGCATTTT
D gene: .
clone size: .
J gene: TRBJ1-5
V gene: TRBV7-6

CDR3 protein: CAISETGEQYF
CDR3 DNA: TGTGCCATCAGTGAGACAGGGGAGCAGTACTTC
D gene: .
clone size: .
J gene: TRBJ2-7
V gene: TRBV10-3

CDR3 protein: CASSPETGTYTGEQYF
CDR3 DNA: TGTGCCAGCAGCCCCGAGACCGGGACTTATACGGGTGAGCAGTACTTC
D gene: .
clone size: .
J gene: TRBJ2-7
V gene: TRBV7-2

CDR3 protein: CASSLSRNTEAFF
CDR3 DNA: TGTGCCAGCAGCTTGAGCCGGAACACTGAAGCTTTCTTT
D gene: .
clone size: .
J gene: TRBJ1-1
V gene: TRBV7-9

CDR3 protein: CASSHQGGTTSYEQYF
CDR3 DNA: TGTGCCAGCAGCCATCAGGGTGGGACTACATCCTACGAGCAGTACTTC
D gene: TRBD2
clone size: .
J gene: TRBJ2-7
V gene: TRBV9

CDR3 protein: CASSLGNNYNEQFF
CDR3 DNA: TGTGCCAGCAGCTTAGGAAACAACTACAATGAGCAGTTCTTC
D gene: .
clone size: few
J gene: TRBJ2-1
V gene: TRBV7-9

CDR3 protein: CASSWTGDTGELFF
CDR3 DNA: TGTGCCAGCAGCTGGACAGGGGATACCGGGGAGCTGTTTTTT
D gene: TRBD1
clone size: once
J gene: TRBJ2-2
V gene: TRBV7-6

CDR3 protein: CASSLDRHTDTQYF
CDR3 DNA: TGCGCCAGCAGTTTGGACAGGCACACAGATACGCAGTATTTT
D gene: TRBD1
clone size: .
J gene: TRBJ2-3
V gene: TRBV5-1

CDR3 protein: CASSSRLAPAGEQFF
CDR3 DNA: TGTGCCAGTAGTTCCCGACTAGCCCCGGCGGGTGAGCAGTTCTTC
D gene: TRBD2
clone size: .
J gene: TRBJ2-1
V gene: TRBV19

CDR3 protein: CASRGTPSNQPQHF
CDR3 DNA: TGTGCCAGCAGAGGGACACCTAGCAATCAGCCCCAGCATTTT
D gene: .
clone size: .
J gene: TRBJ1-5
V gene: TRBV28

CDR3 protein: CASSAQGQPQHF
CDR3 DNA: TGTGCCAGCAGTGCTCAGGGGCAGCCCCAGCATTTT
D gene: .
clone size: .
J gene: TRBJ1-5
V gene: TRBV27

CDR3 protein: CASVRGGQETQYF
CDR3 DNA: TGTGCCAGTGTTCGGGGGGGGCAAGAGACCCAGTACTTC
D gene: TRBD2
clone size: once
J gene: TRBJ2-5
V gene: TRBV28

CDR3 protein: CASSQDPPSGDSGETQYF
CDR3 DNA: TGCGCCAGCAGCCAAGACCCCCCTAGCGGAGACTCAGGAGAGACCCAGTACTTC
D gene: TRBD2
clone size: .
J gene: TRBJ2-5
V gene: TRBV4-3

CDR3 protein: CASSPGQRYEQYF
CDR3 DNA: TGTGCCAGCAGTCCGGGACAGCGCTACGAGCAGTACTTC
D gene: TRBD1
clone size: .
J gene: TRBJ2-7
V gene: TRBV2

CDR3 protein: CASHPWGQVETQYF
CDR3 DNA: TGTGCCAGTCACCCTTGGGGACAAGTAGAGACCCAGTACTTC
D gene: .
clone size: .
J gene: TRBJ2-5
V gene: TRBV19

CDR3 protein: CASSYSTSGTYNEQFF
CDR3 DNA: TGTGCCAGCAGTTACTCCACTAGCGGGACCTACAATGAGCAGTTCTTC
D gene: TRBD2
clone size: .
J gene: TRBJ2-1
V gene: TRBV6-5

CDR3 protein: CASSQQVAGYTF
CDR3 DNA: TGTGCCAGCAGTCAACAGGTTGCTGGCTACACCTTC
D gene: .
clone size: .
J gene: TRBJ1-2
V gene: TRBV28

CDR3 protein: CASSTRIAGGEQYF
CDR3 DNA: TGTGCCAGCAGCACCCGAATAGCGGGAGGCGAGCAGTACTTC
D gene: TRBD2
clone size: .
J gene: TRBJ2-7
V gene: TRBV7-2

CDR3 protein: CAIAVGLAGGENEQFF
CDR3 DNA: TGTGCCATCGCGGTGGGACTAGCGGGAGGGGAGAATGAGCAGTTCTTC
D gene: TRBD2
clone size: .
J gene: TRBJ2-1
V gene: TRBV10-3

CDR3 protein: CASSISPTGTGYGYTF
CDR3 DNA: TGTGCCAGCAGTATCAGTCCTACCGGGACAGGGTATGGCTACACCTTC
D gene: TRBD1
clone size: .
J gene: TRBJ1-2
V gene: TRBV28

CDR3 protein: CAITSVTYEQYF
CDR3 DNA: TGTGCCATAACTAGCGTAACCTACGAGCAGTACTTC
D gene: TRBD2
clone size: .
J gene: TRBJ2-7
V gene: TRBV19

CDR3 protein: CASSASGTGVEKLFF
CDR3 DNA: TGTGCCAGCAGCGCTTCCGGGACAGGAGTTGAAAAACTGTTTTTT
D gene: TRBD1
clone size: .
J gene: TRBJ1-4
V gene: TRBV5-5

CDR3 protein: CASSPGLAGGVETQYF
CDR3 DNA: TGTGCCAGCTCACCGGGACTAGCGGGCGGGGTGGAGACCCAGTACTTC
D gene: TRBD2
clone size: .
J gene: TRBJ2-5
V gene: TRBV18

CDR3 protein: CASSYSYSYEQYF
CDR3 DNA: TGTGCCAGCAGTTACTCTTATTCCTACGAGCAGTACTTC
D gene: .
clone size: .
J gene: TRBJ2-7
V gene: TRBV6-5

CDR3 protein: CASRRDRTLNTEAFF
CDR3 DNA: TGTGCCAGTAGAAGGGACAGGACATTGAACACTGAAGCTTTCTTT
D gene: TRBD1
clone size: .
J gene: TRBJ1-1
V gene: TRBV19

CDR3 protein: CSVGDSLNEQFF
CDR3 DNA: TGCAGCGTTGGGGACAGCCTTAATGAGCAGTTCTTC
D gene: TRBD1
clone size: few
J gene: TRBJ2-1
V gene: TRBV29-1

CDR3 protein: CASRPGTSDYNEQFF
CDR3 DNA: TGTGCCAGCAGGCCCGGGACTAGTGATTACAATGAGCAGTTCTTC
D gene: TRBD2
clone size: .
J gene: TRBJ2-1
V gene: TRBV2

CDR3 protein: CASSATGEETQYF
CDR3 DNA: TGTGCCAGCAGCGCCACAGGGGAAGAGACCCAGTACTTC
D gene: TRBD1
clone size: .
J gene: TRBJ2-5
V gene: TRBV2

CDR3 protein: CAIAAVHSNQPQHF
CDR3 DNA: TGTGCCATCGCGGCCGTCCATAGCAATCAGCCCCAGCATTTT
D gene: .
clone size: .
J gene: TRBJ1-5
V gene: TRBV10-3

CDR3 protein: CASSPRDRRDYGYTF
CDR3 DNA: TGTGCCAGCAGCCCGAGGGACAGGAGAGACTATGGCTACACCTTC
D gene: TRBD1
clone size: .
J gene: TRBJ1-2
V gene: TRBV7-2

CDR3 protein: CASSRPRLAGGTDTQYF
CDR3 DNA: TGTGCCAGCAGCCGCCCTAGACTAGCGGGAGGGACAGATACGCAGTATTTT
D gene: TRBD2
clone size: once
J gene: TRBJ2-3
V gene: TRBV7-2

CDR3 protein: CASSSDRVTEKLFF
CDR3 DNA: TGTGCCAGTAGTTCAGACAGGGTTACTGAAAAACTGTTTTTT
D gene: TRBD1
clone size: .
J gene: TRBJ1-4
V gene: TRBV19

CDR3 protein: CASSLGTGQIEQYF
CDR3 DNA: TGTGCCAGCAGCTTGGGGACAGGTCAGATCGAGCAGTACTTC
D gene: TRBD1
clone size: .
J gene: TRBJ2-7
V gene: TRBV5-4

CDR3 protein: CASSLRRVGGSDNEQFF
CDR3 DNA: TGTGCCAGCAGTTTACGTCGTGTAGGCGGGAGCGACAATGAGCAGTTCTTC
D gene: TRBD2
clone size: .
J gene: TRBJ2-1
V gene: TRBV28